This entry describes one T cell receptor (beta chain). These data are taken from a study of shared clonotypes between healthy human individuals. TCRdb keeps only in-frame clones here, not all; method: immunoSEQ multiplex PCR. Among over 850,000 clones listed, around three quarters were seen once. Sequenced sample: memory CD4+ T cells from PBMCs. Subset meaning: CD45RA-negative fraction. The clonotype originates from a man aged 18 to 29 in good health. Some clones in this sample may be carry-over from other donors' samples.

The CDR3: CASSLPGTSNTEAFF. CDR3 nucleotides: TGTGCCAGCAGTTTACCCGGGACATCGAACACTGAAGCTTTCTTT. The gene calls are TRBV28 and TRBJ1-1; D is perhaps TRBD1 (6 bases). V gave up 2 bases and J gave up 1 base, with 11 bases separating them. CDR1 MDHEN and CDR2 SYDVKM come from the germline V gene. There are 15 residues in the CDR3.